This T cell receptor beta chain derives from a study of OX40 agonist ivuxolimab in advanced cancers. Study context: Ivuxolimab was administered intravenously to patients at 0.01 to 10 mg/kg every 2 weeks. Two cutaneous melanoma patients and one hepatocellular carcinoma patient, three in all, had partial responses.

The study's findings and limits: Also showing low normalized T-cell clonal expansion were some of the nonresponders. At 0.1 to 3.0 mg/kg and by week 6, clonal expansion occurred in CD4+ and CD8+ blood T cells.

The CDR3 spans 15 residues. Germline lookup yields CDR1 GTSNPN and CDR2 SVGIG (reference sequence). The V segment lost 2 bases and the J segment 3 bases; nucleotides outside the gene matches: 8. This clone was seen more than once but under ten times. The antigen is unknown. The method was immunoSEQ multiplex PCR; TCRdb's version includes in-frame clones alone and lacks a portion of them. The sample shows under 50,000 clones, 75% to 80% of them seen only once. The chain joins TRBV30 to TRBJ2-7; 9 nucleotides align to TRBD1. This receptor was taken from an adult with an advanced solid tumor such as melanoma, head and neck, liver or kidney cancer. Specimen: CD4+ or CD8+ T cells sorted from blood, collected in a trial of the OX40 agonist ivuxolimab. The CDR3 sequence: CAWSPSWDRVYEQYF. The CDR3 DNA is TGTGCCTGGAGTCCGAGCTGGGACAGGGTCTACGAGCAGTACTTC.